The rows below give T cell receptor beta chains drawn from one sample of a study of T-cell memory formation after mild COVID-19. TCRdb called the 5' RACE reads again in MiXCR, with one record for every CDR3 protein. This sample has approximately 400,000 distinct CDR3 sequences, with more than 20% found just once. Source material: PBMCs or a T cell subset sorted from them (not recorded which). These TCRs come from an adult woman who had mild COVID-19 (a few samples of this study predate the infection). Cell type and time point are not known. The CDR3 runs from the conserved cysteine through the conserved F or W. The D gene is left open where the match is weak.

len | d_gene | v_gene | CDR3aa
13 | - | TRBV20-1 | CSARRELNEKLFF
16 | - | TRBV7-9 | CASSALGAELNNEQFF
14 | - | TRBV18 | CASSLYTGRTEAFF
17 | TRBD2 | TRBV7-3 | CASSLSSQRGVPDEQFF
13 | - | TRBV6-2/TRBV6-3 | CASSYRQGYEQYF
15 | - | TRBV23-1 | CASGRVNVGTDTQYF
15 | - | TRBV9 | CASSPTGRPNSPLHF
15 | TRBD2 | TRBV7-3 | CASSFASGGGNEQFF
17 | - | TRBV30 | CAWSVRDGFLVSREQYF
17 | - | TRBV3-2 | CASSQDMASGRSYEQYF
13 | - | TRBV30 | CAWSLGGGQPQHF
12 | - | TRBV29-1 | CSAKDGYTEAFF
15 | - | TRBV7-2 | CASSSVAGNTDTQYF
15 | - | TRBV12-3/TRBV12-4 | CASSAQGANTGELFF
13 | - | TRBV5-1 | CASSHERRYGYTF
15 | TRBD1 | TRBV4-3 | CASSRQTGASDTQYF
14 | TRBD1 | TRBV24-1 | CATRQGGQGHGYTF
13 | - | TRBV29-1 | CSVEEDSQETQYF
12 | - | TRBV20-1 | CSLLRGYNEQFF
13 | - | TRBV9 | CASSSTDAYGYTF
16 | - | TRBV5-1 | CASSLDGGTSTDTQYF
17 | TRBD2 | TRBV7-2 | CASSLSSAGVPIETQYF
18 | TRBD2 | TRBV20-1 | CSATRPPGLAMNTGELFF
19 | TRBD2 | TRBV3-1 | CASSQSIVGREIDSNEQFF
17 | - | TRBV5-1 | CASSLGLGDNRNTEAFF
15 | TRBD1 | TRBV24-1 | CATRAGTGGLNEQFF
13 | - | TRBV28 | CASSLSGRGEQFF
13 | TRBD1 | TRBV18 | CASSPGGQETQYF
15 | TRBD1 | TRBV7-2 | CASSFRQGANEKLFF
16 | TRBD2 | TRBV12-3/TRBV12-4 | CASSPHGLAGRETQYF
14 | TRBD1 | TRBV20-1 | CSASAPGQAVGYTF
18 | TRBD1 | TRBV14 | CASSQEGQGAAGGYEQYF
14 | TRBD2 | TRBV7-9 | CASSLAGVADTQYF
15 | TRBD2 | TRBV9 | CASSTTSGGTGELFF
15 | - | TRBV20-1 | CSARDLGTSYNEQFF
15 | TRBD1 | TRBV7-2 | CASTIEGALTGELFF
17 | - | TRBV19 | CASSIDRIRDRHQPQHF
15 | TRBD1 | TRBV7-3 | CASSPGDRGGYGYTF
14 | - | TRBV20-1 | CSALTRGGEDTQYF
17 | TRBD2 | TRBV2 | CASAGGYLAGVTDTQYF
16 | TRBD2 | TRBV5-5 | CASSLEGTTLDYEQYF
17 | TRBD1 | TRBV7-2 | CASSPNRLGQGNYEQYF
13 | - | TRBV11-3 | CASSLGSSGEQYF
14 | TRBD1 | TRBV18 | CASTGQGAQNEQFF
14 | - | TRBV9 | CASSPSAPHNEQFF
16 | - | TRBV18 | CASSPNSHYTGELFFF
14 | - | TRBV18 | CASSPPVAGDTQYF
15 | - | TRBV11-3 | CASSSDSPPAKEAFF
14 | - | TRBV19 | CATNVAGNGQPQHF
15 | - | TRBV28 | CASSLSSGVSYEQYF
14 | - | TRBV5-1 | CASSLDSANYGYTF